This entry is about one T cell receptor beta chain. Its cognate antigen has yet to be identified. No much larger clone is present one base from it, and per-base qualities are unavailable. The source of the sample is a study of OX40 agonist ivuxolimab in advanced cancers. About the investigation overall: Ivuxolimab, which targeted the costimulatory receptor OX40 (CD134), was an agonistic, fully human IgG2 monoclonal antibody. Prior anti-PD-1, anti-PD-L1 or anti-CTLA-4 therapy was permitted, and checkpoint inhibitors had been received by about two fifths of dose-escalation patients. Of the approximately 54 dose-escalation patients, hepatocellular carcinoma was present in about 19, melanoma in approximately 15, renal cell carcinoma in 9 and head and neck cancer in 9. In the dose-escalation cohort, about four fifths of patients were male, and the mean age was 60 years with a range of roughly 23 to 79. Intravenous ivuxolimab was administered to patients every 2 weeks at six dose levels: 0.01, 0.1, 0.3, 1.5, 3 and 10 mg/kg. The paper describes the monotherapy dose-escalation part (N of about 47 patients) of the phase I trial of ivuxolimab. Peripheral TCRbeta sequencing was intended to test whether TCR sequence diversity was altered and clonal T-cell expansion was caused by ivuxolimab. Partial responses were achieved by three dose-escalation patients, of whom one had hepatocellular carcinoma and two had cutaneous melanoma. Points the paper makes about the study in general: In the 0.1-3.0 mg/kg groups, partial responders were among the patients with the lowest normalized peripheral clonal expansion, particularly in CD8+ T cells. After ivuxolimab, expanded clones were on average more numerous among CD8+ T cells than among CD4+ T cells. The antigen specificity of the peripheral T cells that underwent clonal expansion was not determined. Low levels of normalized T-cell clonal expansion were also seen in some nonresponding patients. At doses of 0.1 to 3.0 mg/kg, clonal expansion of both CD4+ and CD8+ T cells in blood was seen between baseline and week 6.

For sequencing of the TCRbeta CDR3 region, genomic DNA was extracted from the sorted cells. The immunoSEQ Assay was used to sequence the TCRbeta CDR3 regions. TCRdb stores this immuneACCESS table with in-frame sequences only. Part of the clones is absent; in the studies checked, under half of the shortfall reflects unresolved V genes, and no reason is known for the rest. The sample data list 45,000 to 50,000 clones, and approximately 88% of these were observed just once. Roughly 10% of the sample is in the top ten clones. Inclusive of the bounding cysteine and phenylalanine, the CDR3 is 17 residues long. Only the CDR3 region is kept as DNA, spanning 51 bases read in frame from base 1. CDR1 and CDR2, per the germline V gene (reference sequence), are SEHNR and FQNEAQ. Unmatched junction bases come to 16, with V trimmed by 4 bases and J by 5 bases. The trial excluded patients who had a history of autoimmune disease or who were on systemic immunosuppression. Peripheral blood for TCR sequencing was collected from all dose cohorts at baseline, on cycle 4 day 1, and on cycle 7 day 1. The samples were drawn from a first-in-human, open-label, multicenter phase I dose-escalation trial of ivuxolimab. The trial enrolled adults with locally advanced or metastatic head and neck squamous cell, hepatocellular, melanoma or renal cell carcinoma. Before TCR sequencing, CD4+ and CD8+ T cells were separately sorted from peripheral blood.

The chain joins TRBV7-9 to TRBJ2-5; 7 bases in between match TRBD1. Sequenced here: CD4+ or CD8+ T cells sorted from blood, sampled in a trial of the OX40 agonist ivuxolimab. The TCR was taken from an adult with an advanced solid tumor such as melanoma, head and neck, liver or kidney cancer. The sequenced DNA: TGTGCCAGCAGCTCCAGCCCGGGACAGACGGACTCGGAGACCCAGTACTTC. Its protein product is CASSSSPGQTDSETQYF.